These 13 T cell receptor beta chains share one sample of origin, sequenced in a study of T cell responses to AZD1222 COVID-19 vaccine. The data were produced by immunoSEQ multiplex PCR, yet TCRdb's version contains in-frame clones alone and is incomplete. Here the sample spans 75,000 to 100,000 clones, 70% to 90% being singletons. Specimen: peripheral blood, collected on day 0 of AZD1222 vaccination. The source of these receptors is an adult in good health.

The J gene is TRBJ2-1, the V gene TRBV2, with D unclear. Trimming shortened V by 2 bases and J by 4 bases, and 9 bases separated the two germline ends. The germline gives CDR1 SNHLY, CDR2 FYNNEI. The CDR3 sequence is 14 residues long. Written as DNA, the CDR3 is TGTGCCAGCAGTGAACAACGGGTATACAATGAGCAGTTCTTC. This sequence encodes CASSEQRVYNEQFF.

The V and J genes are TRBV27 and TRBJ1-1, with unresolved D. Per the germline V gene, CDR1 is MNHEY and CDR2 is SMNVEV (reference sequence). The V and J ends lost 2 bases and 5 bases respectively, with 9 bases between them. The CDR3 length is 13 residues. The CDR3 coding sequence is TGTGCCAGCAGTTTACCAGGCAGGACTGAAGCTTTCTTT. Protein sequence: CASSLPGRTEAFF.

The chain joins TRBV29-1 to TRBJ2-1; 9 bases fit TRBD2. J lost 4 bases, V lost 7 bases, and 8 bases had no gene match. This CDR3 has 14 residues. CDR1 and CDR2 from the germline V gene are SQVTM and ANQGSEA. The CDR3 protein is CSAILAGRYNEQFF. In nucleotides, the CDR3 is TGCAGCGCCATTCTAGCGGGGCGATACAATGAGCAGTTCTTC.

This chain uses TRBV7-9 with TRBJ1-1, with unresolved D. V was trimmed by 0 bases and J by 8 bases, leaving 13 bases between them. The CDR3 is made up of 14 amino acids. CDR1 is SEHNR, CDR2 FQNEAQ, per germline (reference sequence). CDR3: CASSLAMSGTEAFF. The CDR3 DNA sequence: TGTGCCAGCAGCTTAGCAATGTCGGGTACCGAAGCTTTCTTT.

V and J are TRBV3-1 (or the pseudogene TRBV3-2) and TRBJ2-3; D call uncertain. Germline V gene sequence: CDR1 LGHDT, CDR2 YNNKEL (reference sequence). This CDR3 has 12 amino acids. The germline V and J ends were trimmed by 2 bases and 5 bases, with 5 bases remaining between them. For the CDR3, the DNA is TGTGCCAGCAGCCAATCAAAAGATACGCAGTATTTT. This translates into CASSQSKDTQYF.

The V and J genes are TRBV20-1 and TRBJ2-7; weak D call: TRBD1 (5 bases). This CDR3 is built from 11 residues. V lost 3 bases to trimming and J lost 2 bases, with 5 bases between them. The V gene's germline CDR1 is DFQATT and CDR2 SNEGSKA (reference sequence). Written as DNA, the CDR3 is TGCAGTGCTAGCAGGGCCTACGAGCAGTACTTC. Residues: CSASRAYEQYF.

A remark on this clone: Other DNA sequences in the sample encode the same CDR3. The rearrangement joins TRBV7-3 to TRBJ2-6, with D possibly called TRBD1 or TRBD2 (6 bases each). The CDR3 length is 14 residues. The germline V and J ends were trimmed by 5 bases and 2 bases, with 7 bases remaining between them. Per the germline V gene, CDR1 is SGHTA and CDR2 is FQGTGA. The CDR3 loop is CASSRGAGANVLTF. CDR3 nucleotide sequence: TGTGCCAGCAGCAGGGGGGCTGGGGCCAACGTCCTGACTTTC.

The chain recombines TRBV30 with TRBJ1-1; D call uncertain. The V end was cut by 6 bases, the J end by 9 bases, with 11 bases between. This CDR3 comprises 10 residues. Germline assignment: CDR1 GTSNPN and CDR2 SVGIG (reference sequence). CDR3 sequence reads: CACSVYQAFF. The CDR3 DNA follows: TGTGCCTGCTCAGTGTACCAAGCTTTCTTT.

The chain links TRBV24-1 to TRBJ2-7, with 7 nucleotides matching TRBD1. This CDR3 spans 13 amino acids. Trimming cost V 6 bases and J 5 bases; bases outside gene matches: 6. Germline loops: CDR1 KGHDR, CDR2 SFDVKD. CDR3 nucleotide sequence: TGTGCCACCAGTCGACAGGGAGCCGACGAGCAGTACTTC. This sequence encodes CATSRQGADEQYF.

The chain couples TRBV4-1 to TRBJ1-2, with TRBD1 identical over 11 bases. Unmatched junction bases numbered 4, after V lost 2 bases and J lost 11 bases. The germline CDR1 and CDR2 sequences are MGHRA and YSYEKL. The CDR3 sequence is 13 residues long. As DNA, the CDR3 is TGCGCCAGCAGCCAATGGGGACAGGGGGTTTACACCTTC. The encoded protein is CASSQWGQGVYTF.

V gene TRBV30 combines with J gene TRBJ1-1; no reliable D call. CDR3 length: 14 amino acids. V was trimmed by 2 bases and J by 3 bases, leaving 13 bases between them. Germline assignment: CDR1 GTSNPN and CDR2 SVGIG (reference sequence). The CDR3 DNA reads as TGTGCCTGGAGTCGAACGGACGGGGACACTGAAGCTTTCTTT. It yields the protein CAWSRTDGDTEAFF. Full variable domain (rest looked up from reference TRBV30 and TRBJ1-1): SQTIHQWPATLVQPVGSPLSLECTVEGTSNPNLYWYRQAAGRGLQLLFYSVGIGQISSEVPQNLSASRPQDRQFILSSKKLLLSDSGFYLCAWSRTDGDTEAFFGQGTRLTVV.

This chain links TRBV19 with TRBJ2-1; possible D gene TRBD1, 6 bases. There are 12 residues in the CDR3. CDR1 is LNHDA, CDR2 SQIVND, per germline (reference sequence). Trimming took 8 bases from V and 4 from J, leaving 9 bases between them. The CDR3 spells CASEGTYNEQFF. The CDR3 DNA follows: TGTGCCAGTGAAGGGACATACAATGAGCAGTTCTTC.

V and J are TRBV25-1 and TRBJ1-1; D ambiguous. V gave up 6 bases and J gave up 3 bases, with 8 bases separating them. Germline CDR1 is MGHDK and CDR2 is SYGVNS. The CDR3 is 12 residues long. The CDR3: CASSEGHTEAFF. The DNA of the CDR3 is TGTGCCAGCAGCGAAGGGCACACTGAAGCTTTCTTT.